The 30 T cell receptor beta chains in this list originate from one sample, sequenced in a study of cytomegalovirus exposure and HLA in healthy donors. The primer mix had 60 Vbeta and 13 Jbeta primers. The method was immunoSEQ multiplex PCR; TCRdb's version includes in-frame clones alone and lacks a portion of them. The sample holds about 280,000 clones, 70% to 90% seen once. The sequenced material came from PBMCs. These receptors came from a woman aged 18 to 35 in good health and CMV-seronegative.

The J gene is TRBJ1-2, the V gene TRBV19; TRBD1 aligns across 9 bases. Germline lookup yields CDR1 LNHDA and CDR2 SQIVND (reference sequence). This CDR3 spans 16 amino acids. Losses at the gene ends were 5 bases for V and 7 bases for J; bases not matched to a gene: 14. This CDR3 reads CASSPRTGESLRGYTF. The CDR3, as DNA: TGTGCCAGTAGTCCAAGGACAGGGGAAAGTTTGCGTGGCTACACCTTC. The full variable domain, completed using reference TRBV19 and TRBJ1-2, is DGGITQSPKYLFRKEGQNVTLSCEQNLNHDAMYWYRQDPGQGLRLIYYSQIVNDFQKGDIAEGYSVSREKKESFPLTVTSAQKNPTAFYLCASSPRTGESLRGYTFGSGTRLTVV.

This rearrangement joins TRBV18 to TRBJ1-2, with TRBD1 as a possible D gene (6 bases). This CDR3 is built from 15 residues. The V gene's germline CDR1 is KGHSH and CDR2 LQKENI. Trimming took off 2 bases at V and 2 bases at J, with 12 bases between the two ends. CDR3 region: CASSPGQSLNYGYTF. The CDR3, as DNA: TGTGCCAGCTCACCAGGACAGAGCTTAAACTATGGCTACACCTTC.

J is TRBJ1-5 and V is TRBV13, with D perhaps TRBD1 (5 bases). The CDR3 is 18 amino acids. V was trimmed by 5 bases and J by 8 bases, leaving 28 bases between them. The V gene's germline CDR1 is PRHDT and CDR2 FYEKMQ (reference sequence). CDR3 sequence (DNA): TGTGCCAGCAGCCCAAAACCTCCCGCGGGGGACTGTGGGAAGCCCCAGCATTTT. Translating it yields CASSPKPPAGDCGKPQHF.

The CDR3 here is CASSSTETGINQPQHF. DNA for the CDR3: TGTGCCAGCAGCTCGACGGAGACAGGGATCAATCAGCCCCAGCATTTT. The genes are TRBV7-9 and TRBJ1-5; 7 positions match TRBD1. The J segment lost 3 bases and the V segment lost 4 bases, leaving 9 bases of the junction unmatched. CDR3 size: 16 residues. Germline CDR1 reads SEHNR; CDR2 reads FQNEAQ (reference sequence).

The V and J genes are TRBV19 and TRBJ1-2; the match to TRBD1 covers 10 bases. Trimming cost V 7 bases and J 8 bases; bases outside gene matches: 16. The CDR3 sequence is 16 residues long. Germline CDR1 LNHDA, CDR2 SQIVND (reference sequence). Here the CDR3 DNA reads TGTGCCAGTAAACGATTAGGGGACAGGGGCTCTCACGGCTACACCTTC. Its translation is CASKRLGDRGSHGYTF. The entire variable domain, with the rest obtained from reference TRBV19 and TRBJ1-2, is as follows: DGGITQSPKYLFRKEGQNVTLSCEQNLNHDAMYWYRQDPGQGLRLIYYSQIVNDFQKGDIAEGYSVSREKKESFPLTVTSAQKNPTAFYLCASKRLGDRGSHGYTFGSGTRLTVV.

This chain uses TRBV6-1 with TRBJ1-2, with 12 positions matching TRBD1. The V gene end was trimmed by 8 bases and the J gene end by 7 bases; junction bases not matched to a gene: 5. Germline CDR1 and CDR2: MNHNS and SASEGT. The CDR3 has 13 residues. CDR3 sequence: CASLGQGASGYTF. The CDR3 nucleotides are TGTGCCAGCTTGGGACAGGGGGCAAGTGGCTACACCTTC.

V and J are TRBV18 and TRBJ1-1; D unresolved. V shed 3 bases and J shed 5 bases, with 19 bases lying between them. The CDR3 length is 16 residues. Germline-derived CDR1 and CDR2 are KGHSH and LQKENI. Written as DNA, the CDR3 is TGTGCCAGCTCACCCAGACTATCCGGCGGAGGGACTGAAGCTTTCTTT. Its translation is CASSPRLSGGGTEAFF.

This rearrangement joins TRBV11-2 to TRBJ2-7, with 7 nucleotides matching TRBD2. Germline V gene sequence: CDR1 SGHAT, CDR2 FQNNGV. The CDR3 runs 15 residues. V lost 1 base to trimming and J lost 3 bases; unmatched junction nucleotides: 6. CDR3: CASSLVGGLNYEQYF. In nucleotides, the CDR3 is TGTGCCAGCAGCTTAGTGGGGGGGTTAAACTACGAGCAGTACTTC.

The chain uses TRBV30 and TRBJ1-3, with D possibly matching TRBD1 (5 bases). The CDR3 is 15 residues long. Trimming shortened V by 2 bases and J by 3 bases, and 14 bases separated the two germline ends. Germline values: CDR1 GTSNPN, CDR2 SVGIG (reference sequence). The CDR3 region is CAWSRGGGFGNTIYF. The CDR3 DNA reads as TGTGCCTGGAGTAGGGGCGGGGGGTTTGGAAACACCATATATTTT.

The rearrangement uses TRBV5-4 and TRBJ2-2; 7 bases are shared with TRBD1. The V segment lost 3 bases and the J segment 1 base; nucleotides outside the gene matches: 6. This CDR3 contains 16 residues. The germline gives CDR1 SGHNT, CDR2 YYREEE (reference sequence). The CDR3 sequence is CASSSGQRKNTGELFF. CDR3 nucleotides: TGTGCCAGCAGCTCGGGACAGAGAAAGAACACCGGGGAGCTGTTTTTT.

The chain uses TRBV28 and TRBJ1-1; D is perhaps TRBD1 (5 bases). CDR3 size: 15 residues. The germline gives CDR1 MDHEN, CDR2 SYDVKM. The V gene lost 6 bases and the J gene lost 5 bases, with 19 bases spanning the gap. The CDR3 spells CASSSLWGGRTEAFF. CDR3 sequence (DNA): TGTGCCAGCAGCTCACTCTGGGGGGGGAGGACTGAAGCTTTCTTT.

This chain connects TRBV6-5 to TRBJ2-7; D is perhaps TRBD1 (6 bases). V dropped 5 bases and J dropped 5 bases, with 13 bases sitting between them. Germline V gene lookup returns CDR1 MNHEY and CDR2 SVGAGI. The CDR3 loop spans 13 amino acids. CDR3 in DNA: TGTGCCAGCAGTCCCATCGACAGGCACGAGCAGTACTTC. It encodes CASSPIDRHEQYF.

The chain is built from TRBV4-1 and TRBJ1-2; 8 nucleotides match TRBD1. The CDR3 sequence is 17 residues long. Germline loops: CDR1 MGHRA, CDR2 YSYEKL. The ends lost 0 bases at V and 6 bases at J; junction bases unmatched: 12. CDR3 coding DNA: TGCGCCAGCAGCCAAGACGGGGCAGGGGGCGTCGGCCATGGCTACACCTTC. It yields the protein CASSQDGAGGVGHGYTF.

The genes are TRBV2 and TRBJ2-1; D call uncertain. Trimming took off 5 bases at V and 7 bases at J, with 6 bases between the two ends. This CDR3 spans 11 amino acids. The germline V gene has CDR1 SNHLY and CDR2 FYNNEI. The CDR3 here is CASSPRNEQFF. The CDR3 DNA reads as TGTGCCAGCAGTCCGAGGAATGAGCAGTTCTTC.

In this sample, this clone turned up once. The genes are TRBV2 and TRBJ1-4; maybe TRBD1 (6 bases). V gave up 7 bases and J gave up 8 bases, with 20 bases separating them. The length of the CDR3 is 15 residues. Per germline, CDR1 SNHLY and CDR2 FYNNEI. The CDR3 coding sequence is TGTGCCAGCAATCGGGACATTGGGATTGGGGAAAAACTGTTTTTT. It specifies CASNRDIGIGEKLFF.

The chain couples TRBV2 to TRBJ2-4, with D possibly TRBD2 on 5 matching bases. Trimming pared 5 bases from V and 5 bases from J, leaving 7 bases between. CDR1 is SNHLY and CDR2 is FYNNEI in the germline V gene. The CDR3 runs to 12 residues. The CDR3 loop reads CASSWGENIQYF. DNA for the CDR3: TGTGCCAGCAGTTGGGGAGAAAACATTCAGTACTTC.

This chain joins TRBV27 and TRBJ2-2, with D possibly TRBD2 on 5 matching bases. V was pared by 2 bases and J by 1 base, with 14 bases between. The germline gives CDR1 MNHEY, CDR2 SMNVEV (reference sequence). The CDR3 sequence is 17 residues long. For the CDR3, the DNA is TGTGCCAGCAGTTTAGGGCTAGCCTACTTGAACACCGGGGAGCTGTTTTTT. Its protein is CASSLGLAYLNTGELFF.

The chain carries TRBV19 and TRBJ2-7; perhaps TRBD2 as D (5 bases). The germline V gene encodes CDR1 LNHDA and CDR2 SQIVND (reference sequence). Trimming shortened V by 4 bases and J by 2 bases, and 15 bases separated the two germline ends. CDR3 length: 15 residues. CDR3 loop: CASSTGEGSPYEQYF. CDR3 nucleotide sequence: TGTGCCAGTAGTACAGGAGAGGGTAGCCCCTACGAGCAGTACTTC.

The J gene is TRBJ1-1, the V gene TRBV10-2; 7 nucleotides line up with TRBD1. CDR1 is WSHSY, CDR2 SAAADI, per germline. There are 13 residues in the CDR3. After removal of 8 bases from V and 4 bases from J, the junction contained 7 bases not matched to a gene. The chain's CDR3 is CASVLDRVTEAFF. CDR3 nucleotide sequence: TGCGCCAGCGTTCTCGACAGGGTCACTGAAGCTTTCTTT.

The DNA of the CDR3 is TGTGCCAGCAGCCCAGGGGTAGGGGTGGGCAATGAGCAGTTCTTC. Protein product: CASSPGVGVGNEQFF. The V call is TRBV5-6, the J call TRBJ2-1; TRBD1 is a possible D gene (6 bases). The CDR3 loop spans 15 amino acids. V lost 4 bases, J lost 6 bases, and 17 bases lay in between. Germline V gene lookup returns CDR1 SGHDT and CDR2 YYEEEE.

The chain uses TRBV2 and TRBJ2-5, with D possibly being TRBD2 (6 bases). This CDR3 comprises 14 residues. Germline V gene data show CDR1 as SNHLY and CDR2 as FYNNEI. V gave up 8 bases and J gave up 4 bases, with 17 bases separating them. The chain's CDR3 is CASGIGGSRETQYF. The CDR3 DNA is TGTGCCAGCGGAATAGGAGGGAGCCGAGAGACCCAGTACTTC. Full variable domain (outside the CDR3, taken from reference TRBV2 and TRBJ2-5): EPEVTQTPSHQVTQMGQEVILRCVPISNHLYFYWYRQILGQKVEFLVSFYNNEISEKSEIFDDQFSVERPDGSNFTLKIRSTKLEDSAMYFCASGIGGSRETQYFGPGTRLLVL.

This clone was observed once. The chain joins TRBV2 to TRBJ2-7; D ambiguous. Trimming took 1 base from V and 1 from J, leaving 5 bases between them. Germline V gives CDR1 SNHLY, CDR2 FYNNEI. This CDR3 is built from 13 residues. For the CDR3, the DNA is TGTGCCAGCAGTGAAGGGCCGTCCTACGAGCAGTACTTC. Amino acid sequence: CASSEGPSYEQYF.

The chain employs TRBV10-3 and TRBJ2-1; 12 nucleotides align to TRBD2. Trimming removed 11 bases from V and 4 bases from J; junction bases left unmatched: 9. This CDR3 comprises 15 residues. CDR1 and CDR2 (germline): ENHRY, SYGVKD. The CDR3 bases are TGTGCCGTCCGAACCGGGACTAGCGGGTACAATGAGCAGTTCTTC. The encoded protein is CAVRTGTSGYNEQFF.

On this clone: One end of the junction fails to match germline, which may point to a read error. The chain combines TRBV7-9 with TRBJ1-4; maybe TRBD1 (5 bases). The CDR3 totals 13 residues. From germline, CDR1 is SEHNR and CDR2 FQNEAQ (reference sequence). CDR3 nucleotides: TGTTCCAGCAGCGAGACAGCAATGGGAAAACTGTTTTTT. Translated: CSSSETAMGKLFF.

The rearrangement uses TRBV9 and TRBJ2-2; 7 positions agree with TRBD1. This CDR3 is 15 amino acids long. Germline trimming cut 4 bases from V and 0 bases from J; bases unmatched to any gene: 3. From germline, CDR1 is SGDLS and CDR2 YYNGEE. CDR3 in amino acids: CASSFGTANTGELFF. Written as DNA, the CDR3 is TGTGCCAGCAGCTTCGGGACAGCGAACACCGGGGAGCTGTTTTTT.

The chain employs TRBV10-3 and TRBJ2-1; TRBD1 aligns across 7 bases. Per the germline V gene, CDR1 is ENHRY and CDR2 is SYGVKD. CDR3 size: 13 residues. After removal of 8 bases from V and 2 bases from J, the junction contained 3 bases not matched to a gene. CDR3 amino acids: CAISGQAYNEQFF. CDR3 in DNA: TGTGCCATCTCAGGACAGGCCTACAATGAGCAGTTCTTC.

Concerning this clone: Other DNA sequences in the sample encode the same CDR3. The V gene is TRBV5-6, the J gene TRBJ2-7, with unresolved D. Trimming took off 0 bases at V and 2 bases at J, with 6 bases between the two ends. The CDR3 totals 13 residues. In germline, CDR1 is SGHDT, CDR2 YYEEEE. CDR3 DNA sequence: TGTGCCAGCAGCTTGGGGAGAACCTACGAGCAGTACTTC. Translation gives CASSLGRTYEQYF. The full variable domain, rest sourced from reference TRBV5-6 and TRBJ2-7, is DAGVTQSPTHLIKTRGQQVTLRCSPKSGHDTVSWYQQALGQGPQFIFQYYEEEERQRGNFPDRFSGHQFPNYSSELNVNALLLGDSALYLCASSLGRTYEQYFGPGTRLTVT.

This clone was recorded once. The chain couples TRBV19 to TRBJ2-2; 11 bases agree with TRBD2. Germline CDR1 LNHDA, CDR2 SQIVND (reference sequence). V shed 3 bases and J 6 bases; nucleotides not matched to a gene: 6. This CDR3 spans 16 amino acids. The CDR3 loop reads CASSIPGLAAAGELFF. CDR3 coding DNA: TGTGCCAGTAGTATCCCGGGACTAGCGGCTGCCGGGGAGCTGTTTTTT.

This clone appeared once. The V call is TRBV25-1, the J call TRBJ1-2; D is unresolved. The ends were cut back, 3 bases at V and 7 bases at J, with 12 bases in the middle. Germline lookup yields CDR1 MGHDK and CDR2 SYGVNS. This CDR3 region has 13 residues. In DNA form, the CDR3 reads TGTGCCAGCAGTGACTTAGCGTCTATTGGCTACACCTTC. The encoded protein is CASSDLASIGYTF.

The chain links TRBV11-2 to TRBJ1-6; 7 positions agree with TRBD1. The V gene end was trimmed by 5 bases and the J gene end by 4 bases; junction bases not matched to a gene: 11. The germline gives CDR1 SGHAT, CDR2 FQNNGV. This CDR3 has 17 residues. The CDR3 is CASSTRPGGDYNSPLHF. The DNA of the CDR3 is TGTGCCAGCAGCACCCGCCCAGGGGGAGATTATAATTCACCCCTCCACTTT.